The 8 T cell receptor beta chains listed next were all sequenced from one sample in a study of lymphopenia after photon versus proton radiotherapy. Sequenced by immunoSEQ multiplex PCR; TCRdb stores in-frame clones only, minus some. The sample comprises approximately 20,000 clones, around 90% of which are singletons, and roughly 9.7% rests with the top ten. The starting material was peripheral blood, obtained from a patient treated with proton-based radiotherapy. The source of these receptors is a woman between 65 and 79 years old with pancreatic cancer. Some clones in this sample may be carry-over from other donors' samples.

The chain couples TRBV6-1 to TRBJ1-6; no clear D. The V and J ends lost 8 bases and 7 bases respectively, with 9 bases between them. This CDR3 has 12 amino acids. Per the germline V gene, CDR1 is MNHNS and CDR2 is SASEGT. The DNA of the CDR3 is TGTGCCAGCGACCCGGCGAATTCACCCCTCCACTTT. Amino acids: CASDPANSPLHF.

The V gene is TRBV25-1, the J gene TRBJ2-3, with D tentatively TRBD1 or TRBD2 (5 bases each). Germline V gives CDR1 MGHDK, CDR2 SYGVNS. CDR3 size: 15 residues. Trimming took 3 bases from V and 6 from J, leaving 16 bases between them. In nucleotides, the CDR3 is TGTGCCAGCAGTGACGGGGACCGGAGGACGGATACGCAGTATTTT. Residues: CASSDGDRRTDTQYF.

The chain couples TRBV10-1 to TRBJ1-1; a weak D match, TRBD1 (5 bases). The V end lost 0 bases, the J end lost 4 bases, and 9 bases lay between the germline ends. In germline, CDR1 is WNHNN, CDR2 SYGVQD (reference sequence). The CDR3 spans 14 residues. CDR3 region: CASSESGGTTEAFF. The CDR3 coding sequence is TGCGCCAGCAGTGAGTCGGGGGGGACCACTGAAGCTTTCTTT.

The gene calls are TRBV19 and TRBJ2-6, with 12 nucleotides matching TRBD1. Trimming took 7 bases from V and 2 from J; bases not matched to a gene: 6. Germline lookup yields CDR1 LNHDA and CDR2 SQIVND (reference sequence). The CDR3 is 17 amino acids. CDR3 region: CASNPGQGAPGANVLTF. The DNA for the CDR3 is TGTGCCAGTAATCCGGGACAGGGGGCTCCTGGGGCCAACGTCCTGACTTTC.

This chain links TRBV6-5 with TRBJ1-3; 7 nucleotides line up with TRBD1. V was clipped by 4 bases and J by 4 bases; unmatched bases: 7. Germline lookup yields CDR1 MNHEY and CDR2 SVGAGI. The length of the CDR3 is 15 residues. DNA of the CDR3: TGTGCCAGCAGTTCGGGCAGGGGGTCAGGAAACACCATATATTTT. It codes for CASSSGRGSGNTIYF.

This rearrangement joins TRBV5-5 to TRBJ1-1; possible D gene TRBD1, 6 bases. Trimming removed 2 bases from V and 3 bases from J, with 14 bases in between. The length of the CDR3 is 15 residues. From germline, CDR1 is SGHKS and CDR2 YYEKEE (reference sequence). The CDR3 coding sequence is TGTGCCAGCAGCTTCGGGGGCGTAGGCGACACTGAAGCTTTCTTT. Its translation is CASSFGGVGDTEAFF.

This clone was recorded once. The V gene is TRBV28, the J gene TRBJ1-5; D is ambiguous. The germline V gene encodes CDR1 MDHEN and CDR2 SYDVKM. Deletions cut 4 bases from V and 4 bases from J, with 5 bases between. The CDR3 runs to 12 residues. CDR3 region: CASSSPNQPQHF. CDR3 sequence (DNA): TGTGCCAGCAGTTCCCCGAATCAGCCCCAGCATTTT.

CDR3 DNA sequence: TGTGCCAGCAGTTCATGGGGACAGGGCCAGAGGGAGCAGTACTTC. As protein: CASSSWGQGQREQYF. The chain links TRBV28 to TRBJ2-7; TRBD1 matches at 9 bases. Per germline, CDR1 MDHEN and CDR2 SYDVKM. The ends lost 4 bases at V and 7 bases at J; junction bases unmatched: 11. The CDR3 has 15 amino acids.